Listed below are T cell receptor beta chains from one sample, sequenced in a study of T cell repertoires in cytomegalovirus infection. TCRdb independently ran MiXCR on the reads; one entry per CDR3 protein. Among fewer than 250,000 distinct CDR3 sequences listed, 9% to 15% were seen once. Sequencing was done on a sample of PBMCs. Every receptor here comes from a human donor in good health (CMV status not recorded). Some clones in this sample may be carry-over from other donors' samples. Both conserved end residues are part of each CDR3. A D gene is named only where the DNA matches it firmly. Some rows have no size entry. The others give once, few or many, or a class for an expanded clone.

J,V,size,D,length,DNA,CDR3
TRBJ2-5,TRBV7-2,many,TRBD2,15,TGTGCCAGCAGCTTAGGCGGACTAGCGAAAGAGACCCAGTACTTC,CASSLGGLAKETQYF
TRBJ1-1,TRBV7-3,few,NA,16,TGTGCCAGCAGTCCAGCGAGGGTCATGGGCAACACTGAAGCTTTCTTT,CASSPARVMGNTEAFF
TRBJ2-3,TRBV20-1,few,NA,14,TGCAGTGCTAGCGGCGGCCACAGCACAGATACGCAGTATTTT,CSASGGHSTDTQYF
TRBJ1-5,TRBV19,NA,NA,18,TGTGCCAGTACCTCCCATGTGGGGAGGATCGGAAGCAATCAGCCCCAGCATTTT,CASTSHVGRIGSNQPQHF
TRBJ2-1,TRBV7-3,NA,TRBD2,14,TGTGCCAGCAGCAAAGATAGCGGGGCCATGCAGCAGTTCTTC,CASSKDSGAMQQFF
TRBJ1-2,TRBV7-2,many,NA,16,TGTGCCAGCAGCCCCCTTGGGGGGATCACTAACTATGGCTACACCTTC,CASSPLGGITNYGYTF
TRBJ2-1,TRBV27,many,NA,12,TGTGCCAGCAGTCCCTGGGGGAACGAGCAGTTCTTC,CASSPWGNEQFF
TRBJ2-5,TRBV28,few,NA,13,TGTGCCAGCAGTTTGAAATCCCCAGAGACCCAGTACTTC,CASSLKSPETQYF
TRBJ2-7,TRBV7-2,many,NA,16,TGTGCCAGCAGCGCCCTTCCAACGGGACTCTCAGCCGAGCAGTACTTC,CASSALPTGLSAEQYF
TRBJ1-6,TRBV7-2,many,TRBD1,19,TGTGCCAGCAGCTTAGGGATACAGGGGGCGCTTGGTAAAGGTTCACCCCTCCACTTT,CASSLGIQGALGKGSPLHF
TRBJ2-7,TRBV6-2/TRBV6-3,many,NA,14,TGTGCCAGCAGTTACTCGGGCGGGAAAGGTGAGCAGTACTTC,CASSYSGGKGEQYF
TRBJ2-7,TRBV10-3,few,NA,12,TGTGCCATCGGGGACGTTCCCTACGAGCAGTACTTC,CAIGDVPYEQYF
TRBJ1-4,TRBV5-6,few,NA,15,TGTGCCAACAGCTCCCCGGGGGGATTAGCTGAAAAACTGTTTTTT,CANSSPGGLAEKLFF
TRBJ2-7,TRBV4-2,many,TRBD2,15,TGTGCCAGCAGCCAAGACACTAGCGAAAACTACGAGCAGTACTTC,CASSQDTSENYEQYF
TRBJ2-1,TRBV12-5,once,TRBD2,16,TGTGCTAGTGGTTCAGTGACAGCGGGAGTCGCGGATGAGCAGTTCTTC,CASGSVTAGVADEQFF
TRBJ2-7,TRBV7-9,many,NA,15,TGTGCCAGCAGCTTAGACGGGAGCCCCTCCTACGAGCAGTACTTC,CASSLDGSPSYEQYF
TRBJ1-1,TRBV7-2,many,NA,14,TGTGCCAGCAGCTTAAATCGTATGAACACTGAAGCTTTCTTT,CASSLNRMNTEAFF
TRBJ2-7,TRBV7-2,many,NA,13,TGTGCCAGCAGCCCGTCCCCCTTAGGCGAGCAGTACTTC,CASSPSPLGEQYF
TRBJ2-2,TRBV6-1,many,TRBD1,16,TGTGCCAGCAGTCGCGGACAGGGGGCGGACACCGGGGAGCTGTTTTTT,CASSRGQGADTGELFF
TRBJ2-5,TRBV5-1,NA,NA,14,TGCGCCAGCAGCTTGGCCGGGACCGGAGAGAGCCAGTACTTC,CASSLAGTGESQYF
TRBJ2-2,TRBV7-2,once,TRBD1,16,TGTGCCAGCAGCCCATGGGACAGGGGGATCACCGGGGAGCTGTTTTTT,CASSPWDRGITGELFF
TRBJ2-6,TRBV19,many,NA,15,TGTGCCAGTACCATATGGGGGTCTGGGGCCAACGTCCTGACTTTC,CASTIWGSGANVLTF
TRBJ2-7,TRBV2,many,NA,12,TGTGCCAGCAGTTCCGGGGGCTACGAGCAGTACTTC,CASSSGGYEQYF
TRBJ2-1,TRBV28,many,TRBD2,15,TGTGCCAGCACCCCTTCTAGCGGGGGGAGAAATGAGCAGTTCTTC,CASTPSSGGRNEQFF
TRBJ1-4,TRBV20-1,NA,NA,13,TGCAGTGCTAGATCCGGCGGGGATGAAAAACTGTTTTTT,CSARSGGDEKLFF
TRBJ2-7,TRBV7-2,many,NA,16,TGTGCCAGCAGCTTAGTCCCGGCAGGAGGTGGGGTTGAGCAGTACTTC,CASSLVPAGGGVEQYF
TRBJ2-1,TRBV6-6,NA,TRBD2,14,TGTGCCAGCAGTCCGCTAGCGGGAGGGCTTGAGCAGTTCTTC,CASSPLAGGLEQFF
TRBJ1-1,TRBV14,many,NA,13,TGTGCCAGCAGCCAAAGTCGGGAGGGTGGAGCTTTCTTT,CASSQSREGGAFF
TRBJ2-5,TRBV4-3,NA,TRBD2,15,TGCGCCAGCAGCCTGGGACTAGCGGGATCGGAGACCCAGTACTTC,CASSLGLAGSETQYF
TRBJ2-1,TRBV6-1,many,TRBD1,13,TGTGCCAGCAGTCCGACAGGGGTCAATGAGCAGTTCTTC,CASSPTGVNEQFF
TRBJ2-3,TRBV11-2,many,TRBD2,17,TGTGCCAGCAGCTGGGCACCCGGGACTAGCGTTGGAGATACGCAGTATTTT,CASSWAPGTSVGDTQYF
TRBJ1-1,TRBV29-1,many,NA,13,TGCAGCGTTGGGGGGGAATGGAACACTGAAGCTTTCTTT,CSVGGEWNTEAFF
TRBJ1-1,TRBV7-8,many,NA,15,TGTGCCAGCAGCTTAGCCCCGGGAAAGATCACTGAAGCTTTCTTT,CASSLAPGKITEAFF
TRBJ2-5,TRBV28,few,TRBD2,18,TGTGCCAGCAGTTTCAGTCCGGGACTAGGGGGGATCGAAGAGACCCAGTACTTC,CASSFSPGLGGIEETQYF
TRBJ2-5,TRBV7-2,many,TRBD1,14,TGTGCCAGCAGCCCTCGGACAGGGTGGGAGACCCAGTACTTC,CASSPRTGWETQYF
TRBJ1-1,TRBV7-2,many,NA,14,TGTGCCAGCAGCTTAACAGCCATGAACACTGAAGCTTTCTTT,CASSLTAMNTEAFF
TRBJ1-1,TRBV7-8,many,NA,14,TGTGCCAGCAGTTCAGGGGTGGTTGGCACTGAAGCTTTCTTT,CASSSGVVGTEAFF
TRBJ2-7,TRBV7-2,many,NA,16,TGTGCCAGCAGCTTAGCCCCGGCAGGGGAGGGCTACGAGCAGTACTTC,CASSLAPAGEGYEQYF
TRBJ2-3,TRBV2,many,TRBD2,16,TGTGCCAGCGTGGGAGGGGTGGCTCAACACACAGATACGCAGTATTTT,CASVGGVAQHTDTQYF
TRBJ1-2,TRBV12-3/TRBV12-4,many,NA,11,TGTGCCAGCTCCTGGGGCTATGGCTACACCTTC,CASSWGYGYTF
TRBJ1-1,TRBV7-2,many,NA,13,TGTGCCAGCAGCTTAACAGAGGAGACTGAAGCTTTCTTT,CASSLTEETEAFF
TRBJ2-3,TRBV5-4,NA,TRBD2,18,TGTGCCAGCAGCTTGGGTCTAGCGGGAGCCTCTAGCACAGATACGCAGTATTTT,CASSLGLAGASSTDTQYF
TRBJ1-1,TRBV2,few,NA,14,TGTGCCAGCAGAGCTACTACAGGGACCACTGAAGCTTTCTTT,CASRATTGTTEAFF
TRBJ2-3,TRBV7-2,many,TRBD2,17,TGTGCCAGCAGCTTACCTAGAGCGGGGGCTAGCACAGATACGCAGTATTTT,CASSLPRAGASTDTQYF
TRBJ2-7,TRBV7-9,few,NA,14,TGTGCCACCACGGGGGTCAGTCTTTCTGACGAGCAGTACTTC,CATTGVSLSDEQYF
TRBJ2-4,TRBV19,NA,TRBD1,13,TGTGCCAGTAGTAGACAGGGAACGCACATTCAGTACTTC,CASSRQGTHIQYF
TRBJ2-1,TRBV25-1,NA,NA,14,TGTGCCAGCAGTCCTAGGGACCGAATCAATGAGCAGTTCTTC,CASSPRDRINEQFF
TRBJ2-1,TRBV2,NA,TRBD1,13,TGTGCCAGCCGGGACAGAGCTTACAATGAGCAGTTCTTC,CASRDRAYNEQFF
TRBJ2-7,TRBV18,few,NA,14,TGTGCCAGCTCACCACAGGGTTTATCCTACGAGCAGTACTTC,CASSPQGLSYEQYF
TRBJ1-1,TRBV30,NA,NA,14,TGTGCCTGGAGTACAGGGACATCGAACACTGAAGCTTTCTTT,CAWSTGTSNTEAFF